Listed below are T cell receptor beta chains from one sample, sequenced in a study of OX40 agonist ivuxolimab in advanced cancers. The assay was immunoSEQ multiplex PCR, and TCRdb's table has in-frame clones only and misses some. The data contain some 68,000 clones, about 87% of them singletons. The sample here was CD4+ or CD8+ T cells sorted from blood, taken in a trial of the OX40 agonist ivuxolimab. The source is an adult with an advanced solid tumor such as melanoma, head and neck, liver or kidney cancer. Both conserved end residues are part of each CDR3. D genes are given only for firm matches. The listing skips clone size in some rows; elsewhere it reads once, few, many or a size class.

abundance,d_gene,j_gene,v_gene,CDR3aa,CDR3nt
.,.,TRBJ2-5,TRBV21-1,CASSKKVRDRKGETQYF,TGTGCCAGCAGCAAAAAAGTCCGGGACAGAAAAGGGGAGACCCAGTACTTC
.,TRBD2,TRBJ2-1,TRBV10-3,CAMAGTSGRTMGVEQFF,TGTGCCATGGCCGGGACTAGCGGGAGGACCATGGGAGTTGAGCAGTTCTTC
.,.,TRBJ2-1,TRBV7-3,CASSLSRAPPYNEQFF,TGTGCCAGCAGCTTAAGTCGGGCCCCGCCCTACAATGAGCAGTTCTTC
.,.,TRBJ1-2,TRBV7-2,CASSQPGDYTF,TGTGCCAGCAGCCAGCCCGGCGACTACACCTTC
.,.,TRBJ2-3,TRBV27,CASTPLAGPDTQYF,TGTGCCAGCACCCCGCTAGCCGGGCCAGATACGCAGTATTTT
.,.,TRBJ2-2,TRBV28,CASSSQGSGELFF,TGTGCCAGCAGTTCTCAGGGATCCGGGGAGCTGTTTTTT
few,.,TRBJ1-2,TRBV11-3,CASSFTPAGESGYTF,TGTGCCAGCAGCTTCACCCCGGCAGGGGAGTCGGGCTACACCTTC
few,.,TRBJ1-1,TRBV18,CASSPGGNTEAFF,TGTGCCAGCTCACCGGGGGGGAACACTGAAGCTTTCTTT
.,.,TRBJ1-5,TRBV28,CASRLSGLSNQPQHF,TGTGCCAGCAGATTATCAGGGTTGAGCAATCAGCCCCAGCATTTT
.,.,TRBJ2-3,TRBV28,CASSLGTYTDTQYF,TGTGCCAGCAGTCTCGGGACCTACACAGATACGCAGTATTTT
.,TRBD1,TRBJ1-1,TRBV11-2,CASSLYAAGQMNTEAFF,TGTGCCAGCAGCTTATACGCGGCGGGACAGATGAACACTGAAGCTTTCTTT